This T cell receptor beta chain was documented in a study of T-cell reconstitution after alpha-beta-depleted transplantation in children. Per germline, CDR1 SGHRS and CDR2 YFSETQ. Trimming took off 4 bases at V and 6 bases at J, with 17 bases between the two ends. The CDR3 has 15 amino acids. This sample's TCRbeta library carried unique molecular identifier barcodes. Via MiXCR, TCRdb re-called the PCR reads, giving one row per CDR3 protein. The profile shows almost 600,000 distinct CDR3 sequences, around 27% of them singletons. As for this clonotype: Its antigen remains unidentified.

The study, taken as a whole, reports: High day-60 TCRbeta diversity in some patients came from surviving recipient T cells and thymic progenitors.

The source material was PBMCs, sampled before TCRalphabeta/CD19-depleted stem cell transplant. V gene TRBV5-1 combines with J gene TRBJ2-1; D assignment may be TRBD1 or TRBD2 (5 bases each). The receptor was isolated from a boy under two years old with Wiskott-Aldrich syndrome, due to receive a stem cell transplant. The CDR3 nucleotides read TGCGCCAGCAGCCCCCCACTAGGGACGGCCAATGAGCAGTTCTTC. This gives the protein CASSPPLGTANEQFF.